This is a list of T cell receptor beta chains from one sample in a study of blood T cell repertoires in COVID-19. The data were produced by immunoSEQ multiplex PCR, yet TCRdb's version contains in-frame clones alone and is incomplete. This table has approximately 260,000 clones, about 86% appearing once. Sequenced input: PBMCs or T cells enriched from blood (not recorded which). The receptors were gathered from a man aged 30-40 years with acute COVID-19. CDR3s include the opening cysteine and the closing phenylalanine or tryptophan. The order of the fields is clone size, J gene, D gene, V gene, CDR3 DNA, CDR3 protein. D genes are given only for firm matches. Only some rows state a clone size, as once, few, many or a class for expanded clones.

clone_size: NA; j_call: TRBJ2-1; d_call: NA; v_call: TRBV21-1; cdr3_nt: TGTGCCAGCAAGAGCGGGAGGTCCTACAATGAGCAGTTCTTC; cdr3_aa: CASKSGRSYNEQFF
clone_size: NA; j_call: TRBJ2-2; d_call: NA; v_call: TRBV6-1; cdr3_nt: TGTGCCAGCAGTGAACACCAGGGCCAAGCCGGGGAGCTGTTTTTT; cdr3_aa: CASSEHQGQAGELFF
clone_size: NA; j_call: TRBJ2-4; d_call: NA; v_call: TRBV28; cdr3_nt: TGTGCCAGCAGTCTCGAGAGGGGGAACATTCAGTACTTC; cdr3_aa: CASSLERGNIQYF
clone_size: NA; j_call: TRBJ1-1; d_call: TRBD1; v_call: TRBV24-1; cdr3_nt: TGTGCCACCAGGGGACAGGGTTGGTCTGAAGCTTTCTTT; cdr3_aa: CATRGQGWSEAFF
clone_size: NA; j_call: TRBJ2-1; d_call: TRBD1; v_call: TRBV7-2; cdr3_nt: TGTGCCAGCACCTCGCCCGGACAGGGCCACAATGAGCAGTTCTTC; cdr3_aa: CASTSPGQGHNEQFF
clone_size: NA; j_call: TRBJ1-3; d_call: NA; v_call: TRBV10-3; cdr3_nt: TGTGCCATCCGCGACAGTTCTGGAAACACCATATATTTT; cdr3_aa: CAIRDSSGNTIYF
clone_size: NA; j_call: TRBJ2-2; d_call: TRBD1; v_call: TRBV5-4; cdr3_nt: TGTGCCAGCAGCTTCCGGGACAGGGGCACCGGGGAGCTGTTTTTT; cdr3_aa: CASSFRDRGTGELFF
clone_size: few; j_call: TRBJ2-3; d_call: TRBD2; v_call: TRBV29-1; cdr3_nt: TGCAGCGTCGACAACCCGCGAAGCGGGAGAGGGGTAAGGCAGTATTTT; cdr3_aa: CSVDNPRSGRGVRQYF
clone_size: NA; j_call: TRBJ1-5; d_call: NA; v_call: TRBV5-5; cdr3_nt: TGTGCCAGCAGCAGAGGACAGTCGGTCAATCAGCCCCAGCATTTT; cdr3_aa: CASSRGQSVNQPQHF
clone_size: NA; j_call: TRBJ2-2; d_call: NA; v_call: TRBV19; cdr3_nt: TGTGCCAGTAGTAAGGGTCAGGGGAGTCGGGAGGAGCTGTTTTTT; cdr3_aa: CASSKGQGSREELFF
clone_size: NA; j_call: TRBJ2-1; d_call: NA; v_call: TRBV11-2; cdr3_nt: TGTGCCAGCAGCTTAGCCGCCCGGAATGAGCAGTTCTTC; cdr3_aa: CASSLAARNEQFF
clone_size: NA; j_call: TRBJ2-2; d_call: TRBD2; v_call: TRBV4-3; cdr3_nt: TGCGCCAGCAGCCAGTCAGCGGGAGGCGCGAACACCGGGGAGCTGTTTTTT; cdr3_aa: CASSQSAGGANTGELFF
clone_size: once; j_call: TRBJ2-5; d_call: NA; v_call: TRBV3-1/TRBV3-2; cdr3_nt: TGTGCCAGCAGCCAATACACAGGGCAAGAGACCCAGTACTTC; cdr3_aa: CASSQYTGQETQYF
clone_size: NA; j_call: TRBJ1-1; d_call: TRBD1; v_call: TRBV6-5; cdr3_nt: TGTGCCAGCAGAGTACGGGACAGGGCAGACGAAGCTTTCTTT; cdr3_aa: CASRVRDRADEAFF
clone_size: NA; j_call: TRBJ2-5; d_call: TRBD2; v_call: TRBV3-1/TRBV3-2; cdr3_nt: TGTGCCAGCAGCCCCGGGAGGGTACAAGAGACCCAGTACTTC; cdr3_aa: CASSPGRVQETQYF
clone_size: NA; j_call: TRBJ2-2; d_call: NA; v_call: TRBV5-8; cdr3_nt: TGTGCCAGCAGCCTGTGGACACGAAACACCGGGGAGCTGTTTTTT; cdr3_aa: CASSLWTRNTGELFF
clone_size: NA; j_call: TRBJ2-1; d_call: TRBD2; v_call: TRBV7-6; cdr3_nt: TGTGCCAGCAGCCTGGGACTAGCGGGAGGGAACGAGCAGTTCTTC; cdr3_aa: CASSLGLAGGNEQFF
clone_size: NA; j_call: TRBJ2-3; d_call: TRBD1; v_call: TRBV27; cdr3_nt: TGTGCCACCCGACAGGGGGCAATAGATACGCAGTATTTT; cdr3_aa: CATRQGAIDTQYF
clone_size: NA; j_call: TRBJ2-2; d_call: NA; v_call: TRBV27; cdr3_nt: TGTGCCAGCATGGGGCAGGACACCGGGGAGCTGTTTTTT; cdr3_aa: CASMGQDTGELFF
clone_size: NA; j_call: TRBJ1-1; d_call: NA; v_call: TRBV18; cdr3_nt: TGTGCCAGCTCAGATACAGGGCCGGGCACTGAAGCTTTCTTT; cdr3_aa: CASSDTGPGTEAFF
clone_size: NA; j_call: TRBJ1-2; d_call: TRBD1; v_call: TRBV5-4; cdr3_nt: TGTGCCAGCAGCATCACAGGGGTGTATGGCTACACCTTC; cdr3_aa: CASSITGVYGYTF
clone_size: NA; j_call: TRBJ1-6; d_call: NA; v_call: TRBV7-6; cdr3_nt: TGTGCCGTCCGGGTGAAGGGGTCGGATTCACCCCTCCACTTT; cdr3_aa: CAVRVKGSDSPLHF
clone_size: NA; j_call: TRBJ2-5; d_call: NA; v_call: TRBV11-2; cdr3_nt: TGTGCCAGCAGCTTAAGTCTAGTGTCTAGGTCAGAGACCCAGTACTTC; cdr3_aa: CASSLSLVSRSETQYF
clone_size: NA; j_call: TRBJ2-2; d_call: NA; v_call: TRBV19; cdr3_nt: TGTGCCAGTAGTATTGACAGGCTCAACACCGGGGAGCTGTTTTTT; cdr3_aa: CASSIDRLNTGELFF
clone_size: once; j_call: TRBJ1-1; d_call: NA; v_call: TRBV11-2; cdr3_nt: TGTGCCAGCAGCTATCAGGGGAACACTGAAGCTTTCTTT; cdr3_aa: CASSYQGNTEAFF
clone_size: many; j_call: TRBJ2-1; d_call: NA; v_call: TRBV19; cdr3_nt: TGTGCCAGTAGTATTTTAGGGGGGGCGGAAAATGAGCAGTTCTTC; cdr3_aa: CASSILGGAENEQFF
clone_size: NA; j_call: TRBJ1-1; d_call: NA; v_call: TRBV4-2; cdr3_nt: TGTGCCAGCAGCCAACCGGGCACTGAAGCTTTCTTT; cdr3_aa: CASSQPGTEAFF
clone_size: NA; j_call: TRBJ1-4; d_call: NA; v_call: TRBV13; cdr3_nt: TGTGCCAGCAGCTCCTGGTGGGGGCAAAAACTGTTTTTT; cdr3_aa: CASSSWWGQKLFF
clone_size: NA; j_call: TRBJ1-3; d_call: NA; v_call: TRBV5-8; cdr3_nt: TGTGCCGCCGTTCGGGAGGGAGTAAGGAACACCATATATTTT; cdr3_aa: CAAVREGVRNTIYF
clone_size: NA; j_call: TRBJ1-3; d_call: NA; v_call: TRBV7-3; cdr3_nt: TGTGCCAGCAGCTTAGGCTCCAGGTCCTCTGGAAACACCATATATTTT; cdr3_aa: CASSLGSRSSGNTIYF
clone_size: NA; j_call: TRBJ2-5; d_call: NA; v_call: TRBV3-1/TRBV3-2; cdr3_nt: TGTGCCAGCAGCCAAGCTCGGAGCAGCCTGGGAGAGACCCAGTACTTC; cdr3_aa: CASSQARSSLGETQYF
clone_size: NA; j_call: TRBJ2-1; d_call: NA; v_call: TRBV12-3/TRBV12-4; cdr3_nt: TGTGCCAGCAGTTTTGCCTGGAGTAATGAGCAGTTCTTC; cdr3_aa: CASSFAWSNEQFF
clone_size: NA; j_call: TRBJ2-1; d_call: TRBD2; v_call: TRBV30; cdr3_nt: TGTGCCTGGAGCGCCGGGACTAGTACTGAGCAGTTCTTC; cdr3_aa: CAWSAGTSTEQFF
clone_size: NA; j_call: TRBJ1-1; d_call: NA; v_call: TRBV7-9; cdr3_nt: TGTGCCAGCAGCCCCGGTCGGTCCATCCGAGAAAACACTGAAGCTTTCTTT; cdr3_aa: CASSPGRSIRENTEAFF
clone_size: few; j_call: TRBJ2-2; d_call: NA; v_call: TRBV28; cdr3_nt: TGTGGGGGCAGGGGGAACACCGGGGAGCTGTTTTTT; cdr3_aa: CGGRGNTGELFF